The clone carrying this TCR beta chain was recorded a few times. Antigen specificity is unknown. The sample originates from a study of T cell repertoires in cytomegalovirus infection. Study in general: An indication of both CMV infection and matching HLA type came from public TCR beta signatures. Study-level findings and limits: Cumulative frequency (of public TCR beta family members) identified carriers of CMV plus the relevant HLA. Ex vivo, HLA-C-restricted CMV-specific TCR beta clonotypes prevailed over the rest of the response.

From the reads, TCRdb called clonotypes with MiXCR, one entry per CDR3 protein. The sample contains approximately 260,000 distinct CDR3 sequences, over 15% of which appear only once. Germline CDR1 and CDR2: SQVTM and ANQGSEA. The junction had 3 bases not matched to a gene; V was cut back by 5 bases and J by 6 bases. The CDR3 sequence is 13 residues long. The origin of this receptor is a human donor in good health (CMV status not recorded). Some clones in this sample may be carry-over from other donors' samples. The sequencing input was CD8+ T cells from PBMCs. This chain uses TRBV29-1 with TRBJ1-6; TRBD1 matches 8 bases. The CDR3 protein is CSVIDRGNSPLHF. The CDR3 DNA follows: TGCAGCGTTATAGACAGGGGTAATTCACCCCTCCACTTT.